This T cell receptor beta chain came from a study of blood T cell repertoires in COVID-19. Only in-frame clones appear in the TCRdb table, and some are missing; sequencing was by immunoSEQ multiplex PCR. The table records 150,000 to 200,000 clones, roughly nine tenths of them present only once. There are 15 residues in the CDR3. CDR1 and CDR2 (germline): LNHNV, YYDKDF (reference sequence). Trimming shortened V by 0 bases and J by 6 bases, and 9 bases separated the two germline ends. This receptor was taken from a woman in her 70s with acute or convalescent COVID-19. The chain uses TRBV15 and TRBJ1-6, with D perhaps TRBD1 (6 bases). Source material: peripheral blood. Here the CDR3 DNA reads TGTGCCACCAGCAGAGAGACAGGCAGTAATTCACCCCTCCACTTT. Its protein product is CATSRETGSNSPLHF.